Listed here are 32 T cell receptor beta chains from one sample, sequenced in a study of blood T cell repertoires in COVID-19. Assay used: immunoSEQ multiplex PCR; TCRdb lists only in-frame clones, some missing. This sample has some 130,000 clones, with 88% found just once. Sequencing was performed on peripheral blood. The receptors here all came from a man aged 50-60 years with acute or convalescent COVID-19.

The chain couples TRBV5-5 to TRBJ1-1; the D is unclear. The germline CDR1 and CDR2 sequences are SGHKS and YYEKEE (reference sequence). The V and J ends lost 2 bases and 0 bases respectively, with 5 bases between them. This CDR3 is built from 13 residues. Here the CDR3 DNA reads TGTGCCAGCAGCTTAATAGTGAACACTGAAGCTTTCTTT. This translates into CASSLIVNTEAFF.

The chain combines TRBV5-5 with TRBJ1-5; D is uncertain. The CDR3 is 16 amino acids. Trimming removed 3 bases at V and 6 bases at J, with 19 bases between. Looked up from germline, CDR1 is SGHKS and CDR2 is YYEKEE (reference sequence). The CDR3 DNA reads TGTGCCAGCAGCTCCCAAGACACGCTCCGTGGTCAGCCCCAGCATTTT. It yields the protein CASSSQDTLRGQPQHF. The full variable domain, in which reference TRBV5-5 and TRBJ1-5 provide the parts outside the CDR3, is DAGVTQSPTHLIKTRGQQVTLRCSPISGHKSVSWYQQVLGQGPQFIFQYYEKEERGRGNFPDRFSARQFPNYSSELNVNALLLGDSALYLCASSSQDTLRGQPQHFGDGTRLSIL.

This clone was detected a few times. The V and J genes are TRBV4-2 and TRBJ1-4, with 9 bases matching TRBD1. Germline V CDR1 and CDR2: LGHNA, YNFKEQ. Losses at the gene ends were 1 base for V and 8 bases for J; bases not matched to a gene: 11. The CDR3 spans 17 residues. In nucleotides, the CDR3 is TGTGCCAGCAGCCAAGCAATCCGGGGGGACAGGGAAGAAAAACTGTTTTTT. It codes for CASSQAIRGDREEKLFF.

This chain joins TRBV7-2 and TRBJ1-5; 8 bases match TRBD1. The CDR3 sequence is 16 residues long. Germline V gene lookup returns CDR1 SGHTA and CDR2 FQGNSA. V dropped 1 base and J dropped 2; count of bases not matched to a gene: 4. CDR3 sequence reads: CASSLVPGGGNQPQHF. CDR3 coding DNA: TGTGCCAGCAGCTTAGTACCAGGGGGCGGCAATCAGCCCCAGCATTTT.

The chain combines TRBV30 with TRBJ1-1, with a possible D match to TRBD1 (5 bases). CDR3 length: 12 amino acids. The V end was cut by 2 bases, the J end by 6 bases, with 10 bases between. The V gene's germline CDR1 is GTSNPN and CDR2 SVGIG (reference sequence). The CDR3 spells CAWSRGVAEAFF. DNA of the CDR3: TGTGCCTGGAGTCGGGGGGTAGCTGAAGCTTTCTTT.

The chain couples TRBV18 to TRBJ1-2; no definite D call. The CDR3 is made up of 15 amino acids. Germline V gene sequence: CDR1 KGHSH, CDR2 LQKENI. The V end lost 2 bases, the J end lost 0 bases, and 10 bases lay between the germline ends. The CDR3 region has the DNA TGTGCCAGCTCACCAGGATCCAGCGCTAACTATGGCTACACCTTC. This translates into CASSPGSSANYGYTF.

In this sample, this clone turned up a few times. The rearrangement links TRBV7-2 to TRBJ1-2, with TRBD1 identical over 11 bases. Losses at the gene ends were 5 bases for V and 12 bases for J; bases not matched to a gene: 8. There are 13 residues in the CDR3. Germline CDR1 is SGHTA and CDR2 is FQGNSA. The DNA of the CDR3 is TGTGCCAGCAGCACGGGACAGGGGGTTAACCACACCTTC. Amino acids: CASSTGQGVNHTF. Supplemented by reference TRBV7-2 and TRBJ1-2, the full variable domain reads GAGVSQSPSNKVTEKGKDVELRCDPISGHTALYWYRQSLGQGLEFLIYFQGNSAPDKSGLPSDRFSAERTGGSVSTLTIQRTQQEDSAVYLCASSTGQGVNHTFGSGTRLTVV.

The chain joins TRBV6-6 to TRBJ1-5, with D uncertain. The CDR3 totals 12 residues. Germline lookup yields CDR1 MNHNY and CDR2 SVGAGI (reference sequence). Deletions cut 2 bases from V and 4 bases from J, with 3 bases between. This chain's CDR3 is CASSYANQPQHF. CDR3 coding DNA: TGTGCCAGCAGTTACGCGAATCAGCCCCAGCATTTT.

The J gene is TRBJ1-1, the V gene TRBV5-1; maybe TRBD1 (6 bases). With 0 bases removed from V and 0 bases from J, the gap between germline ends came to 9 bases. The CDR3 length is 15 residues. Germline CDR1 is SGHRS and CDR2 is YFSETQ. CDR3 DNA: TGCGCCAGCAGCTTGGTTGGGGGCTTGAACACTGAAGCTTTCTTT. Residues: CASSLVGGLNTEAFF.

The chain recombines TRBV28 with TRBJ2-7, with D unclear. The CDR3 has 14 amino acids. Per the germline V gene, CDR1 is MDHEN and CDR2 is SYDVKM. V shed 2 bases and J shed 7 bases, with 15 bases lying between them. The chain's CDR3 is CASSLKLGVGEQYF. The CDR3 DNA reads TGTGCCAGCAGTTTAAAGCTAGGAGTCGGAGAGCAGTACTTC.

This clone was observed once. This chain links TRBV18 with TRBJ2-3, with 10 bases lining up with TRBD2. After removal of 4 bases from V and 5 bases from J, the junction contained 6 bases not matched to a gene. Germline loops: CDR1 KGHSH, CDR2 LQKENI. The CDR3 is 15 amino acids. CDR3 residues: CASSRSGGAQDTQYF. DNA of the CDR3: TGTGCCAGCTCACGGAGCGGGGGGGCCCAAGATACGCAGTATTTT.

CDR3 DNA sequence: TGTGCCAGCAGCCGCGGAACGGGGACTGAAGCTTTCTTT. As protein: CASSRGTGTEAFF. The V and J genes are TRBV11-3 and TRBJ1-1, with D uncertain. Between the trimmed V and J ends, which lost 5 bases and 5 bases, there was a span of 12 bases. Germline V gene data show CDR1 as SGHNT and CDR2 as YENEEA. The CDR3 consists of 13 residues.

The V call is TRBV5-4, the J call TRBJ1-1; D is possibly TRBD1 (5 bases). Germline V lookup: CDR1 SGHNT, CDR2 YYREEE (reference sequence). Trimming shortened V by 7 bases and J by 0 bases, and 10 bases separated the two germline ends. This CDR3 has 13 amino acids. The CDR3 nucleotides read TGTGCCAGCCTGGGGGGAATGAACACTGAAGCTTTCTTT. Translating it yields CASLGGMNTEAFF.

This sequence joins TRBV2 and TRBJ2-1; maybe TRBD1 (5 bases). Trimming cost V 7 bases and J 0 bases, with 16 bases left between them. Germline CDR1 reads SNHLY; CDR2 reads FYNNEI. The CDR3 covers 16 residues. The CDR3, as DNA: TGTGCCAGCACCCCGACAGTACCGAGCTCCTACAATGAGCAGTTCTTC. This gives the protein CASTPTVPSSYNEQFF.

The chain uses TRBV5-1 and TRBJ2-1, with TRBD2 identical over 11 bases. The ends lost 4 bases at V and 2 bases at J; junction bases unmatched: 5. CDR1 and CDR2 from the germline V gene are SGHRS and YFSETQ. The CDR3 length is 16 residues. The CDR3 region is CASSALLAGAYNEQFF. In DNA, the CDR3 is TGCGCCAGCAGCGCATTACTAGCGGGGGCCTACAATGAGCAGTTCTTC.

The chain employs TRBV20-1 and TRBJ1-2; 8 bases line up with TRBD1. The CDR3 is made up of 11 amino acids. CDR1 DFQATT and CDR2 SNEGSKA come from the germline V gene (reference sequence). With V trimmed by 6 bases and J by 8 bases, 5 bases remained unmatched. CDR3 DNA sequence: TGCAGTGCATGGGACAGGTGGGGCTACACCTTC. This sequence encodes CSAWDRWGYTF.

The chain links TRBV10-3 to TRBJ2-7, with D maybe TRBD2 (6 bases). The V gene's germline CDR1 is ENHRY and CDR2 SYGVKD. The CDR3 is 15 residues long. The V end was cut by 3 bases, the J end by 0 bases, with 12 bases between. This chain's CDR3 is CAISDGGSSSYEQYF. DNA of the CDR3: TGTGCCATCAGTGACGGGGGTTCTTCCTCCTACGAGCAGTACTTC.

This clone has only one observation. This chain links TRBV5-4 with TRBJ2-1, with 9 nucleotides matching TRBD2. Trimming cost V 4 bases and J 4 bases; bases outside gene matches: 6. CDR3 length: 15 residues. Germline CDR1 reads SGHNT; CDR2 reads YYREEE (reference sequence). The DNA of the CDR3 is TGTGCCAGCAGCGCCAGCGGGGGGTTATACAATGAGCAGTTCTTC. Its translation is CASSASGGLYNEQFF.

As to this clone: Other DNA sequences in this specimen translate into the identical CDR3. The chain uses TRBV7-9 and TRBJ1-5; 8 positions agree with TRBD1. Germline V gene lookup returns CDR1 SEHNR and CDR2 FQNEAQ (reference sequence). The CDR3 has 15 residues. V lost 3 bases, J lost 3 bases, and 4 bases stayed unmatched. CDR3 protein: CASSFGTGVNQPQHF. The CDR3 DNA reads TGTGCCAGCAGCTTCGGGACAGGCGTCAATCAGCCCCAGCATTTT. The entire variable domain, with the rest obtained from reference TRBV7-9 and TRBJ1-5, is as follows: DTGVSQNPRHKITKRGQNVTFRCDPISEHNRLYWYRQTLGQGPEFLTYFQNEAQLEKSRLLSDRFSAERPKGSFSTLEIQRTEQGDSAMYLCASSFGTGVNQPQHFGDGTRLSIL.

This clone was detected a few times. The rearrangement uses TRBV5-4 and TRBJ2-5; unclear D gene. The CDR3 runs 11 residues. The germline gives CDR1 SGHNT, CDR2 YYREEE (reference sequence). The V end lost 2 bases, the J end lost 5 bases, and 4 bases lay between the germline ends. The CDR3 loop is CASSFQETQYF. The CDR3 DNA reads as TGTGCCAGCAGCTTCCAGGAGACCCAGTACTTC.

This sequence joins TRBV5-1 and TRBJ2-5; tentative D call: TRBD1 (5 bases). Looked up from germline, CDR1 is SGHRS and CDR2 is YFSETQ. The CDR3 has 14 residues. Trimming removed 2 bases from V and 3 bases from J, with 11 bases in between. This CDR3 is CASSFQGVEETQYF. Here the CDR3 DNA reads TGCGCCAGCAGCTTTCAAGGGGTCGAAGAGACCCAGTACTTC.

The rearrangement links TRBV7-2 to TRBJ1-5, with D uncertain. V was trimmed by 2 bases and J by 0 bases, leaving 8 bases between them. Germline lookup yields CDR1 SGHTA and CDR2 FQGNSA. This CDR3 region has 15 residues. The CDR3 reads CASSLPGHSNQPQHF. The CDR3 nucleotides read TGTGCCAGCAGCTTACCGGGTCATAGCAATCAGCCCCAGCATTTT.

This chain connects TRBV7-3 to TRBJ1-2, with 8 bases matching TRBD1. In germline, CDR1 is SGHTA, CDR2 FQGTGA. This CDR3 contains 13 residues. The V and J ends lost 3 bases and 3 bases, in that order; junction bases with no gene match: 0. CDR3 bases: TGTGCCAGCAGCTTGACAGGGGACTATGGCTACACCTTC. Its translation: CASSLTGDYGYTF.

The chain links TRBV6-1 to TRBJ2-3; weak D call: TRBD2 (5 bases). Germline CDR1 is MNHNS and CDR2 is SASEGT. Trimming removed 3 bases from V and 8 bases from J, with 9 bases in between. The CDR3 has 12 residues. The chain's CDR3 is CASSDQRGTQYF. CDR3 bases: TGTGCCAGCAGTGACCAACGGGGTACGCAGTATTTT.

The chain couples TRBV28 to TRBJ1-4, with 11 bases that match TRBD1. The CDR3 totals 16 residues. The germline gives CDR1 MDHEN, CDR2 SYDVKM. With 5 bases clipped from V and 5 bases from J, the junction kept 7 bases outside the gene matches. In DNA, the CDR3 is TGTGCCAGCAGTCCCCGGACAGGGGGCGGAAATGAAAAACTGTTTTTT. Translated, it gives CASSPRTGGGNEKLFF.

The chain couples TRBV28 to TRBJ1-2, with 10 nucleotides matching TRBD1. V lost 8 bases, J lost 1 base, and 1 base stayed unmatched. This CDR3 has 13 residues. The germline V gene encodes CDR1 MDHEN and CDR2 SYDVKM. CDR3 region: CASRTGGNYGYTF. The CDR3 coding sequence is TGTGCCAGCCGGACAGGGGGTAACTATGGCTACACCTTC.

The chain joins TRBV7-6 to TRBJ1-3, with D possibly matching TRBD1 (5 bases). The CDR3 extends over 17 amino acids. The germline gives CDR1 SGHVS, CDR2 FNYEAQ. The germline V and J ends were trimmed by 2 bases and 1 base, with 15 bases remaining between them. The CDR3 DNA follows: TGTGCCAGCAGCTTAAGGGGAGGGATACTATCTGGAAACACCATATATTTT. This translates into CASSLRGGILSGNTIYF. Drawing the rest from reference TRBV7-6 and TRBJ1-3, the complete variable domain is GAGVSQSPRYKVTKRGQDVALRCDPISGHVSLYWYRQALGQGPEFLTYFNYEAQQDKSGLPNDRFSAERPEGSISTLTIQRTEQRDSAMYRCASSLRGGILSGNTIYFGEGSWLTVV.

The chain couples TRBV19 to TRBJ2-7, with D unresolved. Germline V gives CDR1 LNHDA, CDR2 SQIVND (reference sequence). The CDR3 spans 14 residues. The V gene lost 8 bases and the J gene lost 0 bases, with 14 bases spanning the gap. The CDR3 nucleotides are TGTGCCAGTTCCCAAGACACCAACTCCTACGAGCAGTACTTC. As protein: CASSQDTNSYEQYF.

This chain uses TRBV10-3 with TRBJ2-3; perhaps TRBD2 as D (6 bases). CDR1 is ENHRY and CDR2 is SYGVKD in the germline V gene. V lost 10 bases, J lost 0 bases, and 17 bases lay in between. There are 15 residues in the CDR3. The CDR3 DNA sequence: TGTGCCACCCGGGGTAGCGGTTCTAGCACAGATACGCAGTATTTT. Its translation is CATRGSGSSTDTQYF.

CDR3 sequence reads: CASKGEFYGYTF. As DNA, the CDR3 is TGTGCCAGCAAGGGGGAATTCTATGGCTACACCTTC. The V gene is TRBV28, the J gene TRBJ1-2; TRBD1 is a possible D gene (6 bases). The CDR3 has 12 amino acids. The germline V and J ends were trimmed by 7 bases and 4 bases, with 10 bases remaining between them. The V gene's germline CDR1 is MDHEN and CDR2 SYDVKM.

This clone was counted once. The rearrangement uses TRBV5-1 and TRBJ1-2, with D unresolved. The CDR3 spans 13 residues. Germline V gene lookup returns CDR1 SGHRS and CDR2 YFSETQ. The ends were cut back, 5 bases at V and 6 bases at J, with 14 bases in the middle. The chain's CDR3 is CASRREGPDGYTF. The CDR3 bases are TGCGCCAGCAGACGGGAAGGGCCCGATGGCTACACCTTC.

The chain couples TRBV7-2 to TRBJ2-2; TRBD1 matches at 9 bases. This CDR3 spans 17 amino acids. Germline trimming cut 7 bases from V and 6 bases from J; bases unmatched to any gene: 15. Germline CDR1 and CDR2: SGHTA and FQGNSA. The CDR3 bases are TGTGCCAGCACCGGCCCCACAGGGGGCGCCATCGCCGGGGAGCTGTTTTTT. Amino acid sequence: CASTGPTGGAIAGELFF.